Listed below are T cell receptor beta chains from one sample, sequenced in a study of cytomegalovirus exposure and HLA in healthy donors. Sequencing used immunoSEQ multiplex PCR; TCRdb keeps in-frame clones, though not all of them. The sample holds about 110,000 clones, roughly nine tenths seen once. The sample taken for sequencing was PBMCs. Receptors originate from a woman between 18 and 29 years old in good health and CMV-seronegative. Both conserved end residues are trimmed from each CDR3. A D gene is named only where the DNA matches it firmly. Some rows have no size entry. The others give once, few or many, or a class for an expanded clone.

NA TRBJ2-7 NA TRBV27 ASRSTGTYFYEQY
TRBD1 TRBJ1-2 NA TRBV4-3 ASSQDLAGGNYGYT
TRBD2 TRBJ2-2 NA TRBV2 ASSVQAGDTGELF
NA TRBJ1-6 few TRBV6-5 ASSSTANSPLH
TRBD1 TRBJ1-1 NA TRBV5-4 ASRRIPGQGAGAF
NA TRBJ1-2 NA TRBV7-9 ASTPEGVVAALYGYT
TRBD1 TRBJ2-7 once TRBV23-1 ASSQPGQGFYEQY
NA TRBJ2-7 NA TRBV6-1 ASSEARGILYEQY
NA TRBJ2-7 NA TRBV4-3 ASSRGPPYEQY
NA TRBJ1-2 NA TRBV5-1 ASSLNRALGHGYT
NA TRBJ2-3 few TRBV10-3 AISDYTDTQY
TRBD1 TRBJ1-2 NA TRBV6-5 ASSQTGAGYT
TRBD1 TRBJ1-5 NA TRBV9 ASSAGQGTNQPQH
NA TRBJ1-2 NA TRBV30 AWGPTTLEGYGYT
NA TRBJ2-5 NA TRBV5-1 ASSPGGGQETQY
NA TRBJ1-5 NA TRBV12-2 ASRFNRKISNQPQH
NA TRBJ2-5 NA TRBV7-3 ASSSQGSRQETQY
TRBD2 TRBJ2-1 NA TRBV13 ASRLAGNEQF
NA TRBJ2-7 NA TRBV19 ASLGSDEQY
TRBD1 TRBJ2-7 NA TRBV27 ASSQTGYEQY
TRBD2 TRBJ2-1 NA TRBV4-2 ASSQDAGTSGAEQF
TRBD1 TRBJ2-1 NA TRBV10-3 AIRSGPGQEGPNEQF
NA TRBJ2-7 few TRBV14 ASSQDGSRYEQY
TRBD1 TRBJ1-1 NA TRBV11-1 ASSLTGGTEAF
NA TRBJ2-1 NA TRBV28 ASSLNPAGPYNEQF
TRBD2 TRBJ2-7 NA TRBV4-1 ASSQDIELAGGPWSYEQY
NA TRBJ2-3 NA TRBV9 ASSVADSTDTQY
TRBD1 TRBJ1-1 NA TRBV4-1 ASSQATGTVNTEAF
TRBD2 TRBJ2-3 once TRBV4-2 ASSQVGRDSTDTQY
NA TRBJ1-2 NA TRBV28 ASSFRPSRENGYT
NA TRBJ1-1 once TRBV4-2 ASSQDRTAMNTEAF
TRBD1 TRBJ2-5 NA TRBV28 ASSLRGQGSGETQY
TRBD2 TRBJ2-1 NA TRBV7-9 ASSSGLAVYNEQF
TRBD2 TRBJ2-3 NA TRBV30 AWASGRGTDTQY
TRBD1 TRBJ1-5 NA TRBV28 ASRPNRGLYSNQPQH
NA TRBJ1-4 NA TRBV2 ASRQDDEKLF